This T cell receptor (beta chain) came from a study of blood T cell repertoires in COVID-19 (TCRdb year 2020). Notes on the research overall: The collaborator samples originated in the United States, Italy and Spain and spanned the acute and convalescent phases of COVID-19. The prospective study material was composed of cDNA or gDNA derived from T cells, B-cell-depleted T cells, or PBMCs. Deeply sampled blood TCRbeta repertoires from subjects exposed to, actively infected with, or recovered from COVID-19 were included in the dataset. The repertoires were made available in a free public database intended to serve as a resource for research on the immune response to SARS-CoV-2. Samples were obtained from the ongoing ImmuneRACE study (first 160 participants) and from 1,254 subjects provided by 6 global collaborators. The sample metadata nearly always contained a de-identified subject ID, COVID-19 status, age in years and sex. HLA class I and class II types, where available, came from metadata supplied by the sample provider rather than from assay-based typing. Beyond this particular receptor, the publication reports: The amount of clinical and demographic metadata varied by source and participant and was provided uncurated.

The CDR3 starts with the cysteine, ends with the phenylalanine, and has 16 residues. The kept DNA is CDR3 alone, 48 bases in frame from the first base. CDR1 and CDR2 (MNHNS, SASEGT) derive from the germline V gene. At the junction V is shortened by 2 bases and J by 8 bases, with 21 bases in between. The collaborating institutions used their own protocols to collect whole blood in K2EDTA tubes. Collaborator samples were shipped for TCRbeta analysis as frozen whole blood, isolated PBMCs, or DNA extracted from either sample type. TCRbeta CDR3 regions were amplified from genomic DNA using the immunoSEQ Assay, a bias-controlled multiplex PCR. The study's own analysis went as follows. Nucleated cell counts per sample were estimated from amplification of reference gene primers within the assay. To quantify the absolute abundance of each unique TCRbeta CDR3 rearrangement, sequence reads were collapsed and filtered. For each sample, productive Simpson clonality was calculated by taking the square root of Simpson's diversity index across productive rearrangements. Entries here come from immuneACCESS through TCRdb and include only in-frame sequences with V and J called. Some clones fail to appear in such tables; in the studies checked, an unresolved V gene covers under half of the shortfall, and the cause of the remainder is unknown. That table is the source of V, J and clone size, and D and trimming were worked out from the DNA. Across this sample there are about 130,000 clones, with approximately 80% seen only once. Clones ranked in the top ten supply 16% of the sample.

The table lists this clone with a count of one. Which antigen it targets is not known. No qualities accompany the bases; no much larger clone lies one base away. The material sequenced was peripheral blood. This receptor was taken from a woman aged 45 to 65 with acute or convalescent COVID-19. The chain was built from TRBV6-1 and TRBJ1-1; the D region possibly corresponds to TRBD1 (5 bases align). The DNA sequence follows: TGTGCCAGCAGTGAATATCGGCAGGGAGGACGCCCCGAAGCTTTCTTT. This is translated as CASSEYRQGGRPEAFF.